Included here is one T cell receptor beta chain sequence, with context. The J segment lost 2 bases and the V segment lost 5 bases, leaving 7 bases of the junction unmatched. Germline V lookup: CDR1 MDHEN, CDR2 SYDVKM. The CDR3 is 15 amino acids. The sample belongs to a study of cytomegalovirus exposure and HLA in healthy donors. TCRdb's table, derived via immunoSEQ multiplex PCR, lists solely in-frame clones and lacks some. The sample consists of around 400,000 clones, 86% of them appearing once. The TCR comes from a woman aged 18-29 years in good health and CMV-seronegative. Input material: PBMCs. The V call is TRBV28, the J call TRBJ2-7, with TRBD1 matching over 9 bases. CDR3 protein: CASSLSDRGPYEQYF. CDR3 bases: TGTGCCAGCAGTCTATCGGACAGGGGACCCTACGAGCAGTACTTC.